The sequence of this T cell receptor (beta chain) was determined in a study of blood T cells in healthy people across ages. It was with a sample-barcoded 5' primer and a J-beta primer mix that a second PCR of roughly 7 to 12 cycles was run. TCRdb itself ran the 5' RACE reads through MiXCR, one entry per CDR3 protein. The table has 1,100,000 or so distinct CDR3 sequences, 40% to 45% seen once; the top ten hold 18%. Germline CDR1 reads MNHEY; CDR2 reads SMNVEV (reference sequence). The CDR3 length is 17 residues. With 4 bases clipped from V and 4 bases from J, the junction kept 7 bases outside the gene matches. This clonotype occurred a few times.

The material sequenced was blood. The clonotype was recovered from a woman in her fifties or sixties in good health. The genes are TRBV27 and TRBJ2-6; 10 bases align to TRBD1. This CDR3 is CASSSRQGARGANVLTF. In DNA, the CDR3 is TGTGCCAGCAGTTCTAGACAGGGGGCGCGGGGGGCCAACGTCCTGACTTTC.